This T cell receptor (beta chain) was retrieved from a study of cytotoxic CD8 clonotypes in ibrutinib-treated CLL. Using immunoSEQ multiplex PCR, the repertoire was profiled, and TCRdb retains in-frame clones only, with some absent. The sample yields roughly 51,000 clones, 53% seen once. As regards this clone: Its specificity is unknown.

Notes on the study in general: At the start, clonality exceeded age-matched healthy donors and followed circulating CD8+ T-cell counts. Sustained-remission patients were sampled at different times than progressing patients were.

Genomic DNA for TCR beta libraries, about 1.8 micrograms, came from cryopreserved PBMCs. V was clipped by 0 bases and J by 5 bases, with 13 bases between them. The germline V gene has CDR1 SEHNR and CDR2 FQNEAQ (reference sequence). There are 15 residues in the CDR3. This clonotype originated in a human donor with chronic lymphocytic leukemia. The chain joins TRBV7-9 to TRBJ2-5; D may be TRBD1 (6 bases). Sequenced here: PBMCs, sampled after 12 months of ibrutinib treatment. CDR3 region: CASSLAGRGYETQYF. In DNA form, the CDR3 reads TGTGCCAGCAGCTTAGCGGGCAGGGGCTATGAGACCCAGTACTTC.